Described below is a single T cell receptor beta chain sequence and its context. These data come from a study of beta chain features in type 1 diabetes. The wider study: Age, gender, cell numbers and subset yield matched between patients and controls. Analysis included around 100 million sorted cells drawn from all samples.

The junction had 10 bases not matched to a gene; V was cut back by 4 bases and J by 2 bases. From germline, CDR1 is SGHRS and CDR2 YFSETQ. The CDR3 runs to 16 residues. The authors reverse transcribed all of the isolated RNA, so sequencing captured expressed TCRB transcripts. TCRdb's table, derived via immunoSEQ multiplex PCR, lists solely in-frame clones and lacks some. Seen here are 430,000 or so clones, over 10% observed once, and the top ten hold about 0.042%. The chain joins TRBV5-1 to TRBJ2-3; TRBD1 aligns across 7 bases. Sequenced: naive CD4+ T cells from blood. The TCR comes from a woman between 18 and 29 years old in good health. For the CDR3, the DNA is TGCGCCAGCAGCCCGAAAACAGGGGCTGACACAGATACGCAGTATTTT. Translation gives CASSPKTGADTDTQYF.